The following is a TCR beta chain sequence with its context. This sample was taken from a study of shared clonotypes between healthy human individuals. The study enrolled healthy HIV-negative adults without recent acute infections or vaccinations as donors. All donors were Caucasian adults living in Nashville, Tennessee. Germline lookup yields CDR1 KGHSH and CDR2 LQKENI. The length of the CDR3 is 15 residues. V was cut by 6 bases and J by 6 bases, with 18 bases left in between. Methods used by the authors: Filtering of immunoSEQ junctional sequences could not match full-length read filtering. Sequencing used immunoSEQ multiplex PCR; TCRdb keeps in-frame clones, though not all of them. V, J and clone size derive from that table, while D and trimming were established from the DNA sequence. The sample shows a few million clones, approximately 94% of them seen only once.

The receptor was isolated from a man younger than 35 in good health. Material: naive CD4+ T cells sorted from blood. Indicated subset: CD45RA+ positively selected. The gene calls are TRBV18 and TRBJ1-5; D not certain. In nucleotides, the CDR3 is TGTGCCAGCTCCCGAACCAGAGGGCTTGGTCAGCCCCAGCATTTT. Encoded protein: CASSRTRGLGQPQHF.